The rows below give T cell receptor beta chains drawn from one sample of a study of T cell responses to AZD1222 COVID-19 vaccine. Sequenced by immunoSEQ multiplex PCR; TCRdb stores in-frame clones only, minus some. Of about 130,000 clones in the sample, around 90% were seen once. The specimen was peripheral blood, collected 28 days after the second AZD1222 dose. The receptors originated from an adult who received the AZD1222 COVID-19 vaccine. CDR3s include the opening cysteine and the closing phenylalanine or tryptophan. The D gene is left open where the match is weak. Clone size is not always given. Where it is, it says once, few, many or a class for expanded clones.

v_gene	j_gene	abundance	d_gene	CDR3aa	CDR3nt
TRBV20-1	TRBJ1-5	-	-	CSASGGAGQPQHF	TGCAGTGCTAGTGGGGGGGCCGGACAGCCCCAGCATTTT
TRBV12-5	TRBJ2-7	once	TRBD1	CASGRPGQGLSYEQYF	TGTGCTAGTGGCCGGCCTGGACAGGGGCTTTCTTACGAGCAGTACTTC
TRBV13	TRBJ1-2	-	-	CASSLSQALTHYGYTF	TGTGCCAGCAGCTTATCTCAGGCCCTAACCCACTATGGCTACACCTTC
TRBV25-1	TRBJ1-3	-	TRBD1	CASSEWRRQGSSGNTIYF	TGTGCCAGCAGTGAATGGAGGAGACAGGGAAGCTCTGGAAACACCATATATTTT
TRBV11-3	TRBJ2-2	-	-	CATSQGFSGELFF	TGTGCCACCTCCCAGGGCTTTTCTGGGGAGCTGTTTTTT
TRBV4-3	TRBJ2-5	-	-	CASSQGSGTGVSTQYF	TGCGCCAGCAGCCAAGGATCAGGGACGGGGGTAAGCACCCAGTACTTC
TRBV9	TRBJ1-3	-	-	CASSRALGGNTIYF	TGTGCCAGCAGCAGGGCTCTGGGGGGAAACACCATATATTTT
TRBV10-3	TRBJ1-2	-	-	CAIRRRDPVGYTF	TGTGCCATCAGGCGCCGGGACCCAGTAGGCTACACCTTC
TRBV13	TRBJ2-3	-	-	CASSLEGTDTQYF	TGTGCCAGCAGCTTAGAGGGCACAGATACGCAGTATTTT
TRBV12-3/TRBV12-4	TRBJ1-1	-	-	CASSFQGSEAFF	TGTGCCAGCAGTTTTCAAGGGAGTGAAGCTTTCTTT
TRBV10-3	TRBJ2-1	-	-	CAIGVHRPWGSYNEQFF	TGTGCCATCGGAGTGCACAGGCCATGGGGTTCCTACAATGAGCAGTTCTTC
TRBV5-6	TRBJ2-2	-	-	CASSELWWELFF	TGTGCCAGCAGCGAATTATGGTGGGAGCTGTTTTTT
TRBV29-1	TRBJ1-2	-	TRBD1	CSVRTGAGYGYTF	TGCAGCGTTCGCACAGGGGCAGGGTATGGCTACACCTTC
TRBV6-6	TRBJ1-1	once	TRBD1	CASSVQGARTEAFF	TGTGCCAGCAGCGTACAGGGGGCTAGGACTGAAGCTTTCTTT
TRBV2	TRBJ2-3	-	-	CASSLRAPTDTQYF	TGTGCCAGCAGTCTTCGGGCCCCCACAGATACGCAGTATTTT
TRBV7-3	TRBJ1-1	few	-	CASSLSRANEAFF	TGTGCCAGCAGCTTGAGTAGGGCTAATGAAGCTTTCTTT
TRBV11-2	TRBJ2-7	-	TRBD2	CASSLSEVAGSYEQYF	TGTGCCAGCAGCCTCTCGGAGGTAGCGGGCTCCTACGAGCAGTACTTC
TRBV30	TRBJ1-3	-	-	CAWSVRGFGNTIYF	TGTGCCTGGAGTGTACGGGGCTTTGGAAACACCATATATTTT
TRBV5-6	TRBJ1-2	-	-	CASSLGAGDRHTF	TGTGCCAGCAGCTTGGGTGCAGGGGATCGCCACACCTTC
TRBV27	TRBJ2-2	-	TRBD2	CASSAGLAGGPKFSGELFF	TGTGCCAGCAGTGCGGGACTAGCGGGGGGGCCAAAGTTCAGCGGGGAGCTGTTTTTT
TRBV5-1	TRBJ2-2	-	-	CASSLTGGTGELFF	TGCGCCAGCAGCTTGACTGGGGGCACCGGGGAGCTGTTTTTT
TRBV30	TRBJ1-5	once	TRBD1	CAWSGTGGQPQHF	TGTGCCTGGAGTGGGACAGGCGGGCAGCCCCAGCATTTT
TRBV19	TRBJ1-3	-	TRBD1	CASSLGTALSGNTIYF	TGTGCCAGTAGTCTGGGGACAGCGCTCTCTGGAAACACCATATATTTT
TRBV19	TRBJ2-6	once	-	CASTPRADALEANVLTF	TGTGCCAGTACCCCCAGGGCGGACGCTTTAGAGGCCAACGTCCTGACTTTC
TRBV29-1	TRBJ1-1	-	TRBD1	CSVEIGAGGEAFF	TGCAGCGTTGAAATCGGGGCAGGGGGCGAAGCTTTCTTT
TRBV5-1	TRBJ2-1	once	-	CASSDSSYNEQFF	TGCGCCAGCAGCGACAGCTCCTACAATGAGCAGTTCTTC
TRBV11-2	TRBJ2-5	-	-	CASSLRRGLQETQYF	TGTGCCAGCAGCTTAAGACGGGGGCTCCAAGAGACCCAGTACTTC
TRBV5-1	TRBJ1-1	-	TRBD1	CASSFTGGFLTEAFF	TGCGCCAGCAGCTTTACAGGGGGCTTTCTCACTGAAGCTTTCTTT
TRBV2	TRBJ2-7	-	-	CASSQVEGAPGEQYF	TGTGCCAGCAGTCAGGTGGAGGGGGCGCCGGGCGAGCAGTACTTC
TRBV7-6	TRBJ2-7	once	TRBD1	CASSATGQLSYEQYF	TGTGCCAGCAGCGCGACGGGACAGCTTTCCTACGAGCAGTACTTC
TRBV5-1	TRBJ2-5	-	-	CASSFERLETQYF	TGCGCCAGCAGCTTTGAGCGATTGGAGACCCAGTACTTC
TRBV11-2	TRBJ1-1	once	-	CASTRRMESDTEAFF	TGTGCCAGCACCAGGCGCATGGAAAGTGACACTGAAGCTTTCTTT
TRBV18	TRBJ2-3	-	TRBD2	CASSPVGLAGTSTDTQYF	TGTGCCAGCTCACCAGTGGGACTAGCGGGTACTAGCACAGATACGCAGTATTTT
TRBV3-1/TRBV3-2	TRBJ2-5	-	TRBD1	CASSFRTGGQETQYF	TGTGCCAGCAGCTTCCGGACAGGAGGCCAAGAGACCCAGTACTTC
TRBV12-3/TRBV12-4	TRBJ1-2	-	-	CASRPGGGRGYTF	TGTGCCAGCAGGCCCGGGGGGGGGCGAGGCTACACCTTC
TRBV3-1/TRBV3-2	TRBJ1-1	-	-	CASSETVNTEAFF	TGTGCCAGCAGTGAAACAGTGAACACTGAAGCTTTCTTT
TRBV7-3	TRBJ2-1	-	TRBD1	CASSRTGGAGNEQFF	TGTGCCAGCAGCCGAACAGGGGGCGCGGGCAATGAGCAGTTCTTC